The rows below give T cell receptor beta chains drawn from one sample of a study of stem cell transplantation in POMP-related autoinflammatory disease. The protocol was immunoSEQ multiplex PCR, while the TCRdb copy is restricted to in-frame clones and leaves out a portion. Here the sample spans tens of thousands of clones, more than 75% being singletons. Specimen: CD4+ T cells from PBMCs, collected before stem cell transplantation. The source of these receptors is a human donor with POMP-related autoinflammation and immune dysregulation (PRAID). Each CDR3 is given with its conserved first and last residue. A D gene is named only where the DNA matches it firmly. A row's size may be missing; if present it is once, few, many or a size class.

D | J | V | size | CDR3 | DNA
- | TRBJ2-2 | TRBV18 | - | CASPPSGSPTGELFF | TGTGCCAGCCCCCCTTCAGGTTCCCCAACCGGGGAGCTGTTTTTT
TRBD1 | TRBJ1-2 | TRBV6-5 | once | CASSRDSNYGYTF | TGTGCCAGCAGTCGGGACAGTAACTATGGCTACACCTTC
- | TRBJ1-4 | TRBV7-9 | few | CASSQFEPGVVHEKLFF | TGTGCCAGCAGCCAATTCGAACCGGGTGTCGTTCATGAAAAACTGTTTTTT
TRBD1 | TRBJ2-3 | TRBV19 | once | CATAQDRGTDTQYF | TGTGCCACCGCGCAAGACAGGGGCACAGATACGCAGTATTTT
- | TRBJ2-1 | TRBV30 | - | CAWAGYNEQFF | TGTGCCTGGGCGGGCTACAATGAGCAGTTCTTC
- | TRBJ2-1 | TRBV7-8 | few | CASSLLLGSGWFF | TGTGCCAGCAGCTTACTATTAGGGTCTGGGTGGTTCTTC
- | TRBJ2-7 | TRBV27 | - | CASSYGPYEQYF | TGTGCCAGCAGTTATGGGCCCTACGAGCAGTACTTC
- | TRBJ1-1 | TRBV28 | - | CASTKGGAWTEAFF | TGTGCCAGCACCAAGGGGGGGGCATGGACTGAAGCTTTCTTT
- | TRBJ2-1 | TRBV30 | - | CAWSVEQPYNEQFF | TGTGCCTGGAGTGTAGAACAGCCCTACAATGAGCAGTTCTTC
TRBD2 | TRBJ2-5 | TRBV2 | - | CASRQLAGKETQYF | TGTGCCAGCAGGCAATTAGCGGGAAAAGAGACCCAGTACTTC
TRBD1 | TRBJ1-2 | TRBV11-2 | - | CASSLARGAGANYGYTF | TGTGCCAGCAGCTTAGCCAGGGGGGCCGGAGCTAACTATGGCTACACCTTC
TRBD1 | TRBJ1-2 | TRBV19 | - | CASSLRDSPNYGYTF | TGTGCCAGTAGTCTCCGGGACAGTCCTAACTATGGCTACACCTTC
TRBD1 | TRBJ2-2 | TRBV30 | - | CAWSVQPGGTGELFF | TGTGCCTGGAGTGTTCAGCCAGGGGGTACCGGGGAGCTGTTTTTT
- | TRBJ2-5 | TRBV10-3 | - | CAISDSRGAEETQYF | TGTGCCATCAGTGACTCTCGGGGGGCAGAGGAGACCCAGTACTTC
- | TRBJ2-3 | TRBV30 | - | CAWSVQGVNTQYF | TGTGCCTGGAGTGTTCAAGGAGTAAATACGCAGTATTTT
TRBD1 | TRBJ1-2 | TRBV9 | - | CASSPRGPEGGYTF | TGTGCCAGCAGCCCCAGGGGGCCCGAGGGGGGCTACACCTTC
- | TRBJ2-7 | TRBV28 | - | CASSFRIGYEQYF | TGTGCCAGCAGTTTTAGGATTGGCTACGAGCAGTACTTC
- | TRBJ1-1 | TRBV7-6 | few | CASSLDLGTEAFF | TGTGCCAGCAGCTTAGATCTGGGGACTGAAGCTTTCTTT
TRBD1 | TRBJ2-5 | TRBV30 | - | CAWNSGQTQETQYF | TGTGCCTGGAACTCGGGACAGACTCAAGAGACCCAGTACTTC
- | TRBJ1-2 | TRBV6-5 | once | CASSYSRGGRRSGYTF | TGTGCCAGCAGTTACTCACGGGGGGGGCGCAGATCTGGCTACACCTTC
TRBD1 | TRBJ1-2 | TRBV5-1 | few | CASSLDRGAHGYTF | TGCGCCAGCAGCCTGGACAGGGGGGCTCATGGCTACACCTTC
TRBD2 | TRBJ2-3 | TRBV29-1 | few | CSVGTSGTDTQYF | TGCAGCGTTGGGACTAGCGGCACAGATACGCAGTATTTT
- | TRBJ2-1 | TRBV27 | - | CARTGRFINEQFF | TGTGCCCGAACGGGGAGGTTTATCAATGAGCAGTTCTTC
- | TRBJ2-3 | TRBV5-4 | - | CASSLGYTDTQYF | TGTGCCAGCAGCTTGGGCTACACAGATACGCAGTATTTT
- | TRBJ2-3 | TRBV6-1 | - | CASTSRGGATDTQYF | TGTGCCAGCACCTCCAGGGGGGGGGCCACAGATACGCAGTATTTT
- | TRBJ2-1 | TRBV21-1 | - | CASSKRRNLGDNEQFF | TGTGCCAGCAGCAAACGAAGGAATTTAGGGGACAATGAGCAGTTCTTC
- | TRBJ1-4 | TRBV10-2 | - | CAKKGRGVNEKLFF | TGCGCCAAGAAGGGGAGGGGGGTTAATGAAAAACTGTTTTTT
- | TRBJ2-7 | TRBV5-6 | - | CASSLGQVVQYF | TGTGCCAGCAGCTTGGGACAGGTGGTGCAGTACTTC
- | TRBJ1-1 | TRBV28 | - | CASRRTGEAFF | TGTGCCAGCAGAAGGACGGGGGAGGCTTTCTTT
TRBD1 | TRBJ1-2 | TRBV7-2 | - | CASSLKFDRAYGYTF | TGTGCCAGCAGCTTAAAGTTCGACAGGGCCTATGGCTACACCTTC
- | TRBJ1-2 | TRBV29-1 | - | CSVETPASNYGYTF | TGCAGCGTTGAGACACCCGCCTCTAACTATGGCTACACCTTC
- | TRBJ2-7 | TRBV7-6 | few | CASSLRSGLNYEQYF | TGTGCCAGCAGCTTAAGATCCGGACTAAACTACGAGCAGTACTTC
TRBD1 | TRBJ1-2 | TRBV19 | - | CASRTGIDYGYTF | TGTGCCAGCAGGACAGGGATTGACTATGGCTACACCTTC
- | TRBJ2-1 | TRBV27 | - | CASSLMGQASSGLAINEQFF | TGTGCCAGCAGTTTGATGGGACAGGCTAGCTCCGGACTAGCGATCAATGAGCAGTTCTTC
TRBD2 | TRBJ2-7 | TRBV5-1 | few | CASRRTGTSGTYEQYF | TGCGCCAGCAGGCGCACAGGGACTAGCGGGACCTACGAGCAGTACTTC
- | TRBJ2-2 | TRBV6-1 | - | CASSPRRGVTGELFF | TGTGCCAGCAGCCCTAGGCGGGGAGTCACCGGGGAGCTGTTTTTT
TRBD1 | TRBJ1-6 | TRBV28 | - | CASSLPGGGSPLHF | TGTGCCAGCAGTTTGCCAGGGGGCGGCTCACCCCTCCACTTT
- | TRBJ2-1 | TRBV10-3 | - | CAISDNHVGEQFF | TGTGCCATCAGTGATAACCACGTTGGCGAGCAGTTCTTC
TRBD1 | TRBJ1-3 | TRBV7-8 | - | CASSSWTGLGTGNTIYF | TGTGCCAGCAGCTCATGGACAGGGCTAGGAACTGGAAACACCATATATTTT
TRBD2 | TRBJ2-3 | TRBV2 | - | CASSGQLAGRQDTQYF | TGTGCCAGCAGTGGGCAACTAGCGGGGAGGCAAGATACGCAGTATTTT
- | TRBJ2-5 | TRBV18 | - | CASSPPHETQYF | TGTGCCAGCTCACCTCCCCATGAGACCCAGTACTTC
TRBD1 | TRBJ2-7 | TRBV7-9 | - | CASSLGPGGRDEQYF | TGTGCCAGCAGCTTAGGTCCAGGGGGCAGGGACGAGCAGTACTTC
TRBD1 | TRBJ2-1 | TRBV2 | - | CASSSGTGSSYNEQFF | TGTGCCAGCAGCTCCGGGACAGGTAGCTCCTACAATGAGCAGTTCTTC
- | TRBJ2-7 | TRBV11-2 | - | CASSSAGSSYEQYF | TGTGCCAGCAGCTCCGCGGGGAGCAGCTACGAGCAGTACTTC
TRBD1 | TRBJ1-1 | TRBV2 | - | CASRDRENTEAFF | TGTGCCAGCAGGGACAGGGAGAACACTGAAGCTTTCTTT
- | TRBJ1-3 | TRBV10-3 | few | CAISELDVGNTIYF | TGTGCCATCAGTGAGCTGGATGTTGGAAACACCATATATTTT
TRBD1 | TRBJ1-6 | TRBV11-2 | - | CASSSWDSNSPLHF | TGTGCCAGCAGCTCATGGGACAGCAATTCACCCCTCCACTTT
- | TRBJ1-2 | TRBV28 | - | CASSFRSRGYTF | TGTGCCAGCAGTTTCAGGTCCCGGGGCTACACCTTC
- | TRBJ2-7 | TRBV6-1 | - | CASRSGGEYEQYF | TGTGCCAGCAGGTCCGGCGGGGAATACGAGCAGTACTTC
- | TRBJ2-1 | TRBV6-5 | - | CASSSGLTYNEQFF | TGTGCCAGCAGTAGCGGTTTAACCTACAATGAGCAGTTCTTC
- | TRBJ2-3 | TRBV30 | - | CAWSRYSRGTDTQYF | TGTGCCTGGAGTAGGTACAGTCGGGGGACAGATACGCAGTATTTT
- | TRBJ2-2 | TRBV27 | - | CASSLLRESLTGELFF | TGTGCCAGCAGTTTACTTCGGGAGTCTCTCACCGGGGAGCTGTTTTTT
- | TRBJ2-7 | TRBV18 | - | CASAQTVALGEQYF | TGTGCCAGCGCTCAGACAGTGGCCCTTGGCGAGCAGTACTTC
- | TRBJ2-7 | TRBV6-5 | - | CASRTGLAASYEQYF | TGTGCCAGCAGAACCGGACTGGCTGCCTCCTACGAGCAGTACTTC
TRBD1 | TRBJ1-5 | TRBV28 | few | CASREQGAHGQPQHF | TGTGCCAGCAGGGAACAGGGGGCCCATGGGCAGCCCCAGCATTTT
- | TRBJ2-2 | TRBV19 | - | CASSPTQTTGELFF | TGTGCCAGTAGTCCTACCCAGACCACCGGGGAGCTGTTTTTT
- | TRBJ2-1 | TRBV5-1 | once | CASSFDGAYNEQFF | TGCGCCAGCAGCTTTGATGGGGCCTACAATGAGCAGTTCTTC
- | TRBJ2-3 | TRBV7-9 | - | CASTTVSTDTQYF | TGTGCCAGCACAACCGTTAGCACAGATACGCAGTATTTT
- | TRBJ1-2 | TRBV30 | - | CAWSVAGDYGYTF | TGTGCCTGGAGTGTAGCGGGGGACTATGGCTACACCTTC